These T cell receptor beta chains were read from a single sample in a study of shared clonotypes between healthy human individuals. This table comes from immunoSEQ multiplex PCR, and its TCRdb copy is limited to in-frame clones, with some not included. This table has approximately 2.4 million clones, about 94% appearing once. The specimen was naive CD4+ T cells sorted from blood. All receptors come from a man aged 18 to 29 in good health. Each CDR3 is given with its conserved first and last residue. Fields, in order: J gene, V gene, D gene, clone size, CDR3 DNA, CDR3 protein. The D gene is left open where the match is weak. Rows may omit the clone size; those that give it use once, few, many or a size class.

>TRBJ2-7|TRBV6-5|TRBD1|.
TGTGCCAGCAGAACGGACAGGAGAGCCTACGAGCAGTACTTC
CASRTDRRAYEQYF
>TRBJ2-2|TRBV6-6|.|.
TGTGCCAGCAGTTACTTGCCGAACACCGGGGAGCTGTTTTTT
CASSYLPNTGELFF
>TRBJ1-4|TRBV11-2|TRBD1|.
TGTGCCAGCAGCATCGGACAGGGTGAAAATGAAAAACTGTTTTTT
CASSIGQGENEKLFF
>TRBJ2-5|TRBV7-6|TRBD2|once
TGTGCCAGCAGCTTAGGGACGGGGACTAGCGGGACAGAGACCCAGTACTTC
CASSLGTGTSGTETQYF
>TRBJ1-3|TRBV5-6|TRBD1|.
TGTGCCAGCAGCGGACAGGGTTCTGGAAACACCATATATTTT
CASSGQGSGNTIYF
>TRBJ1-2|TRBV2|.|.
TGTGCCAGCAGTGCGGCAGGAGCTGGCTACACCTTC
CASSAAGAGYTF
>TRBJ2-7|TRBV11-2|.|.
TGTGCCAGCAGCTTAGATTCCGTTAGGAACGAGCAGTACTTC
CASSLDSVRNEQYF
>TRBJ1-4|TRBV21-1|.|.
TGTGCCAGCAACATCAGGGCAGGGGGTCTCTTTAATGAAAAACTGTTTTTT
CASNIRAGGLFNEKLFF
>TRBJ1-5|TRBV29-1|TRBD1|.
TGCAGCGCCCGACAGGGTGTGCATCAGCCCCAGCATTTT
CSARQGVHQPQHF
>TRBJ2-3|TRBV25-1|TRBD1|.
TGTGCCAGCAGTGAGTGGACAGGGGGGACAGATACGCAGTATTTT
CASSEWTGGTDTQYF
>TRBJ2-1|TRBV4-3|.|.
TGCGCCAGCAGCCATCCCCAGGGAAGTGAGCAGTTCTTC
CASSHPQGSEQFF
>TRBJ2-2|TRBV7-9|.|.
TGTGCCAACGGGGGGAACACCGGGGAGCTGTTTTTT
CANGGNTGELFF
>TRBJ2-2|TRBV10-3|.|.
TGTGCCATCTCTCGGGGAACCGGGGAGCTGTTTTTT
CAISRGTGELFF
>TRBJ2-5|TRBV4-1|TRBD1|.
TGCGCCAGCAGCCCCCGGGACAGGGGGGTCCAAGAGACCCAGTACTTC
CASSPRDRGVQETQYF
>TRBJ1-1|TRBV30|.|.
TGTGCCTGGAGAATAGGAGCGGACACTGAAGCTTTCTTT
CAWRIGADTEAFF
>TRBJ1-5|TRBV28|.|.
TGTGCCAGCGGGGGGACGGACTTCAATCAGCCCCAGCATTTT
CASGGTDFNQPQHF
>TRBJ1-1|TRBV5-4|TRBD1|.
TGTGCCAGCAGCTTGAGTGTCCCGGGACAGTGGACCACTGAAGCTTTCTTT
CASSLSVPGQWTTEAFF
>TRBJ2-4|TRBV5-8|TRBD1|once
TGTGCCAGCAGTACGCGACAGGGGGGTAACATTCAGTACTTC
CASSTRQGGNIQYF
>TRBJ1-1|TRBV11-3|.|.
TGTGCCAGCAGCGCCTCCGGGCCGGGTGAAGCTTTCTTT
CASSASGPGEAFF
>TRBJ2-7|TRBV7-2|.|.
TGTGCCAGCAGCTTTTTTCCAGTAGGATCCGAGCAGTACTTC
CASSFFPVGSEQYF
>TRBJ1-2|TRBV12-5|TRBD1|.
TGTGCTAGTGGCTTTTCCGGACAGGGGGCTGGCTACACCTTC
CASGFSGQGAGYTF
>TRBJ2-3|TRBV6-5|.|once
TGTGCCAGCAGTTACCCCGGGACAGATACGCAGTATTTT
CASSYPGTDTQYF
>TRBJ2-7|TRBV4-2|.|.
TGTGCCAGCAGCCAAGATTATTCCCCGAACCACTACGAGCAGTACTTC
CASSQDYSPNHYEQYF
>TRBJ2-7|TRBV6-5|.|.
TGTGCCAGCATTCTCGCCCCCCTCTACGAGCAGTACTTC
CASILAPLYEQYF
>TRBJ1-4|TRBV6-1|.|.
TGTGCCAGCAGTCAGGGGCCGAAACTGTTTTTT
CASSQGPKLFF
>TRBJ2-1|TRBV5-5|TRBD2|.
TGTGCCAGCAGCTTGGAGGCGGGAGGAGCGGGGGCCATCTACAATGAGCAGTTCTTC
CASSLEAGGAGAIYNEQFF
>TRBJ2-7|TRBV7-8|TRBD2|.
TGTGCCAGCAGCTTAGAGGGACTAGCGGCTTTGGAGCAGTACTTC
CASSLEGLAALEQYF
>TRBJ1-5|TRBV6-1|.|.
TGTGCCAGCAGTGGCGGCAGGGAGCGAGGTTATAGCAATCAGCCCCAGCATTTT
CASSGGRERGYSNQPQHF
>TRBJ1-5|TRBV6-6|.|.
TGTGCCAGCATGGGGCCCAATCAGCCCCAGCATTTT
CASMGPNQPQHF
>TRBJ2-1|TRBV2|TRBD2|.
TGTGCCAGCAGTCCGTGGACTAGCGGGGGCAATGAGCAGTTCTTC
CASSPWTSGGNEQFF
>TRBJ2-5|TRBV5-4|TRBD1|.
TGTGCCAGCAGCCTTAAGACAGGGATAGAGACCCAGTACTTC
CASSLKTGIETQYF
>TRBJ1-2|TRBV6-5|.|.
TGTGCCAGCAGTGGCGGGGACTATGGCTACACCTTC
CASSGGDYGYTF
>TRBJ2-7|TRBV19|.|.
TGTGCCAGTAGTTTTTTTGGCGAGCAGTACTTC
CASSFFGEQYF
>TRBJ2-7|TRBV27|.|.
TGTGCCAGCAGTTCAAGGGGCGCATTCTACGAGCAGTACTTC
CASSSRGAFYEQYF
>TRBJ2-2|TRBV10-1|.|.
TGCGCCAGCAGCGCCCAGGAGAGCAGGGAGCTGTTTTTT
CASSAQESRELFF
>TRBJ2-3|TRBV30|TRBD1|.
TGTGCCTGGAGTCCAACCGGGACAGGGGTAGCAGATACGCAGTATTTT
CAWSPTGTGVADTQYF
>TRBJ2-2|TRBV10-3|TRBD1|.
TGTGCCATCAGGGGACAGGTCGGGGCCGGGGAGCTGTTTTTT
CAIRGQVGAGELFF
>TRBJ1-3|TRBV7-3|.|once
TGTGCCAGCAGCTTACAGGCTGGAAACACCATATATTTT
CASSLQAGNTIYF
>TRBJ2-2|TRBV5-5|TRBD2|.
TGTGCCAGCAGCTTGGGGTATAGCGGGGGAACCGGGGAGCTGTTTTTT
CASSLGYSGGTGELFF
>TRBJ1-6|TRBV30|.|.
TGTGCCTGGAGTACCAGTCCCAATTCACCCCTCCACTTT
CAWSTSPNSPLHF
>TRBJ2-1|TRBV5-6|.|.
TGTGCCAGCAGCTTGGCAAGCGGTATCAGGGATGAGCAGTTCTTC
CASSLASGIRDEQFF
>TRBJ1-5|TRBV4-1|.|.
TGCGCCAGCAGCCAAGCTTACGGTAATCAGCCCCAGCATTTT
CASSQAYGNQPQHF
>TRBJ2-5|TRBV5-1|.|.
TGCGCCAGCAGCGCAGACCCTAGTCGGGTCGGGACCCAGTACTTC
CASSADPSRVGTQYF
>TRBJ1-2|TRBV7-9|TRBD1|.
TGTGCCAGCAGCTTAGTAGGACAGGAGTTTACGAGCTACACCTTC
CASSLVGQEFTSYTF
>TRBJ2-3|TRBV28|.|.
TGTGCCACCATAGGACAAGGTACGCAGTATTTT
CATIGQGTQYF
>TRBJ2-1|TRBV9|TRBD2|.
TGTGCCAGCAGCGAGCGGGAGGGCTCCTACAATGAGCAGTTCTTC
CASSEREGSYNEQFF
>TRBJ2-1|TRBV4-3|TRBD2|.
TGCGCCAGCAGCCAAGACGGGCGGGGGGTCTACAATGAGCAGTTCTTC
CASSQDGRGVYNEQFF
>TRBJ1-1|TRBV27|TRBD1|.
TGTGCCAGCAGTTTGACAGGGCGGTCGGCTGAAGCTTTCTTT
CASSLTGRSAEAFF
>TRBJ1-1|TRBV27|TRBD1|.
TGTGCCAGCGCCGGGACAGAAACTATGAACACTGAAGCTTTCTTT
CASAGTETMNTEAFF
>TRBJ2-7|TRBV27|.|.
TGTGCCAGCAGTTTATACGCAGTCCCCTCCTACGAGCAGTACTTC
CASSLYAVPSYEQYF